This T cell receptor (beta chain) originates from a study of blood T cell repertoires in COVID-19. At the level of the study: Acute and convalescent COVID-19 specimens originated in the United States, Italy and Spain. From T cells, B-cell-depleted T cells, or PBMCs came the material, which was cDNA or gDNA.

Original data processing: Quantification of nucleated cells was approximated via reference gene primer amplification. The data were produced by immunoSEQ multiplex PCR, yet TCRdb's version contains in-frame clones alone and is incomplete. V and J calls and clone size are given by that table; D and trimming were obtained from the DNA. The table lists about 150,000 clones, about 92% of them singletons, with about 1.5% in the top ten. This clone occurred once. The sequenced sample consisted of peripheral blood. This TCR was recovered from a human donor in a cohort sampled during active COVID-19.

For the CDR3, the DNA is TGTGCCATCAGTGACGGGGGAGCTAACTATGGCTACACCTTC. Its protein is CAISDGGANYGYTF. The rearrangement uses TRBV10-3 and TRBJ1-2; perhaps TRBD1 as D (5 bases). This CDR3 region has 14 residues. V was cut by 3 bases and J by 0 bases, with 8 bases left in between. Per germline, CDR1 ENHRY and CDR2 SYGVKD.